The clone carrying this T cell receptor (beta chain) was recorded many times. What it recognizes is unknown. This entry belongs to a study of T-cell reconstitution after alpha-beta-depleted transplantation in children. Whole-study findings and limits: There were reportedly several hundred expanded graft clones from which alpha-beta T cells came about two months after transplant. The study traced high day-60 TCRbeta diversity in some patients to surviving recipient T cells and thymic progenitors.

Losses at the gene ends were 3 bases for V and 13 bases for J; bases not matched to a gene: 13. This CDR3 is built from 14 residues. Unique molecular identifiers were built into the TCRbeta library. Each CDR3 protein gets one entry after TCRdb re-called the PCR reads with MiXCR. The sample has approximately 34,000 distinct CDR3 sequences, roughly 6.7% seen once. This specimen consisted of peripheral blood, obtained 60 days after TCRalphabeta/CD19-depleted stem cell transplant. The V and J genes are TRBV12-3 or TRBV12-4 and TRBJ2-3, with TRBD2 identical over 7 bases. This receptor was obtained from a child less than two years old who had a stem cell transplant for acute myeloid leukemia, so the T cells may come from the graft donor. The DNA of the CDR3 is TGTGCCAGCAGTTTGGGAGGGTCTAGCATAGTCGAGTATTTT. This translates into CASSLGGSSIVEYF.